The rows below give T cell receptor beta chains drawn from one sample of a study of beta chain features in type 1 diabetes. TCRdb's copy holds only in-frame clones and misses some; the assay was immunoSEQ multiplex PCR. Altogether about 240,000 clones are present, around 26% being singletons, with the ten largest covering around 4%. Sequenced input: central memory CD4+ T cells from blood. Source of these receptors: a young man in good health. CDR3s include the opening cysteine and the closing phenylalanine or tryptophan. Each record gives: CDR3 DNA, CDR3 protein, clone size, J gene, D gene, V gene. A D gene is named only where the DNA matches it firmly. Clone size, where shown, is once, few, many, or a class for clones that have expanded.

DNA: TGCGCCAGCACCCCCTCCACAGGGGCTCTCACCGGGGAGCTGTTTTTT; CDR3: CASTPSTGALTGELFF; size: many; J: TRBJ2-2; D: TRBD1; V: TRBV5-1
DNA: TGCAGCGTCACTCCCCGGGACAGAGAAGCTTTCTTT; CDR3: CSVTPRDREAFF; size: few; J: TRBJ1-1; D: TRBD1; V: TRBV29-1
DNA: TGTGCCTGGGGAGGATCGGACGAGCAGTACTTC; CDR3: CAWGGSDEQYF; size: -; J: TRBJ2-7; D: -; V: TRBV30
DNA: TGTGCCTGGAGTGTAGGGGGGAGTGGGGATACGCAGTATTTT; CDR3: CAWSVGGSGDTQYF; size: -; J: TRBJ2-3; D: -; V: TRBV30
DNA: TGTGCCAGTAGCCCAGGGCGTCAGGGAGATGAAAAACTGTTTTTT; CDR3: CASSPGRQGDEKLFF; size: -; J: TRBJ1-4; D: -; V: TRBV19
DNA: TGCGCCAGCAGTCCACGAACCTTCACAGATACGCAGTATTTT; CDR3: CASSPRTFTDTQYF; size: -; J: TRBJ2-3; D: -; V: TRBV23-1
DNA: TGCAGCGTACGGGGGGGTGCAGATACGCAGTATTTT; CDR3: CSVRGGADTQYF; size: few; J: TRBJ2-3; D: TRBD2; V: TRBV29-1
DNA: TGCGCCAGCAGCTTGATCGCCGGGACTAGCGACCCCACAGATACGCAGTATTTT; CDR3: CASSLIAGTSDPTDTQYF; size: -; J: TRBJ2-3; D: TRBD2; V: TRBV5-1
DNA: TGTGCCAGCAGTTCGCCCTGGGCAGGGAGAAACGAGCAGTACTTC; CDR3: CASSSPWAGRNEQYF; size: few; J: TRBJ2-7; D: -; V: TRBV27
DNA: TGTGCCAGCAGCCCCGTTGGGGGAGTGAACACCGGGGAGCTGTTTTTT; CDR3: CASSPVGGVNTGELFF; size: -; J: TRBJ2-2; D: -; V: TRBV7-8
DNA: TGTGCCAGCAGCCCCCAGAGGGGCGGCGATGAGCAGTTCTTC; CDR3: CASSPQRGGDEQFF; size: -; J: TRBJ2-1; D: -; V: TRBV21-1
DNA: TGTGCCATCAGTGAGTCGCAGCGGCGCACAGATACGCAGTATTTT; CDR3: CAISESQRRTDTQYF; size: -; J: TRBJ2-3; D: -; V: TRBV10-3
DNA: TGTGCCGGGGGAAGGGCGGAGGGCTACGAGCAGTACTTC; CDR3: CAGGRAEGYEQYF; size: few; J: TRBJ2-7; D: -; V: TRBV7-9
DNA: TGCGCCAGCAGCCAAGGCGGGGCGACTAGCGGGACCGATAGGGATGAGCAGTTCTTC; CDR3: CASSQGGATSGTDRDEQFF; size: -; J: TRBJ2-1; D: TRBD2; V: TRBV4-3
DNA: TGTGCCAGCAAAGACAGCTCTTTGGGCTACACCTTC; CDR3: CASKDSSLGYTF; size: few; J: TRBJ1-2; D: -; V: TRBV28
DNA: TGTGCCAGCTCACCGGACAGGATCTCCTACAATGAGCAGTTCTTC; CDR3: CASSPDRISYNEQFF; size: -; J: TRBJ2-1; D: TRBD1; V: TRBV18
DNA: TGTGCCATCAGTGAGTCGAAGTGGACAGATACGCAGTATTTT; CDR3: CAISESKWTDTQYF; size: -; J: TRBJ2-3; D: -; V: TRBV10-3
DNA: TGCAGCGTGAGACTAGCGGGAGTCACAGATACGCAGTATTTT; CDR3: CSVRLAGVTDTQYF; size: -; J: TRBJ2-3; D: TRBD2; V: TRBV29-1
DNA: TGTGCCAGCAGCCAAGGCCCGGGAACTGAAGCTTTCTTT; CDR3: CASSQGPGTEAFF; size: -; J: TRBJ1-1; D: -; V: TRBV14
DNA: TGTGCCAGCAGCCCCTCTAGCGGGAGGGCCGCCGGGGAGCTGTTTTTT; CDR3: CASSPSSGRAAGELFF; size: few; J: TRBJ2-2; D: TRBD2; V: TRBV7-2
DNA: TGTGCCTGGAGTGTACTACACCTCTACGAGCAGTACTTC; CDR3: CAWSVLHLYEQYF; size: -; J: TRBJ2-7; D: -; V: TRBV30
DNA: TGTGCCAGCGTAGGGTCACAGGGCTACGAGCAGTACTTC; CDR3: CASVGSQGYEQYF; size: few; J: TRBJ2-7; D: -; V: TRBV28
DNA: TGTGCCTGGAGATTGGTGGACAGGGGCCCCTACAATGAGCAGTTCTTC; CDR3: CAWRLVDRGPYNEQFF; size: -; J: TRBJ2-1; D: TRBD1; V: TRBV30
DNA: TGTGCCAGCAGCCCCGGCCAGAGCAGGGACGCTCAGCCCCAGCATTTT; CDR3: CASSPGQSRDAQPQHF; size: -; J: TRBJ1-5; D: -; V: TRBV7-9
DNA: TGTGCCAGCAGCGTACAGGGTCTGGAACTGTTTTTT; CDR3: CASSVQGLELFF; size: many; J: TRBJ1-4; D: -; V: TRBV7-2
DNA: TGTGCCAGCAGTCACTCGGACTCTAGCTCCTACGAGCAGTACTTC; CDR3: CASSHSDSSSYEQYF; size: -; J: TRBJ2-7; D: -; V: TRBV6-5
DNA: TGTGCCCGTTCCGGGACAAGCACCTACAATGAGCAGTTCTTC; CDR3: CARSGTSTYNEQFF; size: -; J: TRBJ2-1; D: -; V: TRBV30
DNA: TGCAGAGTTTTAAATCGAGTCTTTGGGGGACGAATTGGGGAGACCCAGTACTTC; CDR3: CRVLNRVFGGRIGETQYF; size: -; J: TRBJ2-5; D: -; V: TRBV29-1
DNA: TGTGCCATCAGTGACGGCCGACAAGAGACCCAGTACTTC; CDR3: CAISDGRQETQYF; size: -; J: TRBJ2-5; D: -; V: TRBV10-3
DNA: TGTGCCAGCAGTGAATCCAGGTCCTCAGATACGCAGTATTTT; CDR3: CASSESRSSDTQYF; size: -; J: TRBJ2-3; D: -; V: TRBV2
DNA: TGCAGCGTTGAGGATAGGGGCGAAGGGCCGTCCTACGAGCAGTACTTC; CDR3: CSVEDRGEGPSYEQYF; size: -; J: TRBJ2-7; D: -; V: TRBV29-1
DNA: TGTGCCAGCAGTTTAAGGGGGCGGGCCCAGTACTACGAGCAGTACTTC; CDR3: CASSLRGRAQYYEQYF; size: few; J: TRBJ2-7; D: TRBD1; V: TRBV28
DNA: TGCGCCAGCGTACCCGGGGGCAAACCGACTGAGCAGTTCTTC; CDR3: CASVPGGKPTEQFF; size: -; J: TRBJ2-1; D: -; V: TRBV5-1
DNA: TGTGCCAGCAGTTTAGGATACAATGAGCAGTTCTTC; CDR3: CASSLGYNEQFF; size: -; J: TRBJ2-1; D: -; V: TRBV28
DNA: TGTGCCAGCAGCTTTCCAGCGGGGGGCGCAGATACGCAGTATTTT; CDR3: CASSFPAGGADTQYF; size: once; J: TRBJ2-3; D: TRBD2; V: TRBV7-9
DNA: TGTGCCAGCAGCCTCGGACAGGGGGCCTACAATGAGCAGTTCTTC; CDR3: CASSLGQGAYNEQFF; size: -; J: TRBJ2-1; D: TRBD1; V: TRBV7-2
DNA: TGTGCCAGCAGTCTACAAAATGAGCAGTTCTTC; CDR3: CASSLQNEQFF; size: few; J: TRBJ2-1; D: -; V: TRBV7-9
DNA: TGTGCCAGCAGCTTTGGTTTCACAGATACGCAGTATTTT; CDR3: CASSFGFTDTQYF; size: -; J: TRBJ2-3; D: -; V: TRBV7-9
DNA: TGTGCCAGCAGTGGGGGACAGCGATATGGCTACACCTTC; CDR3: CASSGGQRYGYTF; size: -; J: TRBJ1-2; D: TRBD1; V: TRBV6-5
DNA: TGTGCCAGCAGCCCCTCGGGCGCATCAGAGACCCAGTACTTC; CDR3: CASSPSGASETQYF; size: few; J: TRBJ2-5; D: -; V: TRBV5-4
DNA: TGTGCCTGGTGGTTGAACTATGGCTACACCTTC; CDR3: CAWWLNYGYTF; size: -; J: TRBJ1-2; D: -; V: TRBV30
DNA: TGTGCCAGCAGTGTTGGGCGGGGCACCGGGGAGCTGTTTTTT; CDR3: CASSVGRGTGELFF; size: -; J: TRBJ2-2; D: -; V: TRBV2
DNA: TGTGCCAGCAGTTACTCGGATGCAGGCCCTCAGCATTTT; CDR3: CASSYSDAGPQHF; size: -; J: TRBJ1-5; D: -; V: TRBV6-5
DNA: TGCGCCAGCAGCTTGAGTGGAGGCCGACTCGAGACCCAGTACTTC; CDR3: CASSLSGGRLETQYF; size: few; J: TRBJ2-5; D: -; V: TRBV5-1
DNA: TGTGCCAGCAGCTGGGGACAGACCTCCTACGAGCAGTACTTC; CDR3: CASSWGQTSYEQYF; size: -; J: TRBJ2-7; D: TRBD1; V: TRBV5-4
DNA: TGTGCCTGTAAGGGACAAGCGAACACCGGGGAGCTGTTTTTT; CDR3: CACKGQANTGELFF; size: -; J: TRBJ2-2; D: -; V: TRBV30
DNA: TGTGCCAGCAGTGAAGCTAGCGGGAGAGCCGGCTGGGAGACCCAGTACTTC; CDR3: CASSEASGRAGWETQYF; size: few; J: TRBJ2-5; D: TRBD2; V: TRBV2
DNA: TGTGCCAGCAGCTTGTTAGGACTCCTGGGGGAGCAGTACTTC; CDR3: CASSLLGLLGEQYF; size: -; J: TRBJ2-7; D: -; V: TRBV5-6
DNA: TGTGCCAGCAGCACAGCTGGGGGGCTGCGGGAGACCCAGTACTTC; CDR3: CASSTAGGLRETQYF; size: few; J: TRBJ2-5; D: -; V: TRBV5-4
DNA: TGTGCCAGCAGCTTAGAAAGGTCCATTAACACCGGGGAGCTGTTTTTT; CDR3: CASSLERSINTGELFF; size: -; J: TRBJ2-2; D: -; V: TRBV7-9
DNA: TGTGCCAGCACCGGGGTGGATACGCAGTATTTT; CDR3: CASTGVDTQYF; size: -; J: TRBJ2-3; D: -; V: TRBV2
DNA: TGTGCCAGCAGCTTGGAGCGACTCTCTGGGGCCAACGTCCTGACTTTC; CDR3: CASSLERLSGANVLTF; size: -; J: TRBJ2-6; D: -; V: TRBV5-6
DNA: TGTGCCAGCAGCGTAGGAGAAGCAGACTCCTACGAGCAGTACTTC; CDR3: CASSVGEADSYEQYF; size: few; J: TRBJ2-7; D: -; V: TRBV9
DNA: TGTGCCTGGAGTCCGGGACTGGGAGTAGAGACCCAGTACTTC; CDR3: CAWSPGLGVETQYF; size: -; J: TRBJ2-5; D: -; V: TRBV30
DNA: TGTGCCACCGCGATGAATAGCAATCAGCCCCAGCATTTT; CDR3: CATAMNSNQPQHF; size: once; J: TRBJ1-5; D: -; V: TRBV2